Shown below are 28 T cell receptor beta chains from a single sample sequenced in a study of cytomegalovirus exposure and HLA in healthy donors (dated by TCRdb to the late 2010s). Library creation used the immunoSEQ multiplex PCR assay. For the multiplex PCR, a mixture combining 60 forward primers for TCR Vbeta segments and 13 reverse primers for TCR Jbeta segments was used. In its TCRdb copy, this immuneACCESS table keeps in-frame sequences only and misses some clones. Where compared with another copy, unresolved V genes explain less than half of these, and the others have no known cause. The sample table shows 150,000 or so clones, and around 84% are seen once. Around 5.6% of the sample lies in the top ten. Material for sequencing was PBMCs. The source is a middle-aged woman in good health and CMV-seropositive.

This clone was seen just once. The CDR3 loop reads CASSVPGLAGETQYF. The CDR3 DNA follows: TGCGCCAGCAGCGTACCGGGACTAGCGGGGGAGACCCAGTACTTC. This chain links TRBV5-1 with TRBJ2-5; 13 bases map to TRBD2. The germline CDR1 and CDR2 sequences are SGHRS and YFSETQ. The J segment lost 5 bases and the V segment lost 4 bases, leaving 5 bases of the junction unmatched. There are 15 residues in the CDR3.

This clone was observed a few times. The J gene is TRBJ2-7, the V gene TRBV18, with 13 bases aligning to TRBD2. Trimming at V came to 3 bases and at J to 2 bases, leaving 4 bases not matched to a gene. The CDR3 has 16 residues. Germline assignment: CDR1 KGHSH and CDR2 LQKENI. As DNA, the CDR3 is TGTGCCAGCTCACCCCTCGGGACTAGCGGGACCTACGAGCAGTACTTC. Protein sequence: CASSPLGTSGTYEQYF.

The genes are TRBV2 and TRBJ2-7, with D possibly being TRBD1 (5 bases). The CDR3 has 14 amino acids. Germline-derived CDR1 and CDR2 are SNHLY and FYNNEI. V lost 3 bases and J lost 0, with 9 bases in between. The CDR3 coding sequence is TGTGCCAGCAGTGAGACAGCTGCCTCCTACGAGCAGTACTTC. Its protein product is CASSETAASYEQYF.

The chain combines TRBV7-9 with TRBJ1-5, with 7 bases aligning to TRBD1. Germline CDR1 is SEHNR and CDR2 is FQNEAQ (reference sequence). V was pared by 5 bases and J by 2 bases, with 3 bases of the junction left unmatched. The CDR3 length is 14 residues. The CDR3 sequence is CASSKGQGNQPQHF. CDR3 bases: TGTGCCAGCAGCAAAGGACAGGGCAATCAGCCCCAGCATTTT.

The rearrangement links TRBV7-9 to TRBJ2-7; 7 bases match TRBD1. From germline, CDR1 is SEHNR and CDR2 FQNEAQ (reference sequence). The CDR3 contains 14 residues. V lost 3 bases, J lost 3 bases, and 5 bases stayed unmatched. The CDR3: CASSFRDRDYEQYF. The CDR3 region has the DNA TGTGCCAGCAGCTTCCGGGACAGAGACTACGAGCAGTACTTC. The full variable domain, with the rest looked up from reference TRBV7-9 and TRBJ2-7, is DTGVSQNPRHKITKRGQNVTFRCDPISEHNRLYWYRQTLGQGPEFLTYFQNEAQLEKSRLLSDRFSAERPKGSFSTLEIQRTEQGDSAMYLCASSFRDRDYEQYFGPGTRLTVT.

The J gene is TRBJ1-4, the V gene TRBV19; D remains ambiguous. CDR1 is LNHDA, CDR2 SQIVND, per germline (reference sequence). This CDR3 contains 13 residues. Trimming removed 7 bases at V and 8 bases at J, with 14 bases between. The CDR3 nucleotides read TGTGCCAGTACCCGCTCCATCGGGGAAAAACTGTTTTTT. Translation: CASTRSIGEKLFF.

This sequence joins TRBV30 and TRBJ2-1; D possibly corresponds to TRBD2 (7 bases). The CDR3 has 17 amino acids. V lost 1 base and J lost 0, with 16 bases in between. The germline CDR1 and CDR2 sequences are GTSNPN and SVGIG (reference sequence). The CDR3 nucleotides are TGTGCCTGGAGTGGGGGGCTAGCGGCCTACTCCTACAATGAGCAGTTCTTC. Translation gives CAWSGGLAAYSYNEQFF.

The gene calls are TRBV6-5 and TRBJ1-5, with TRBD1 identical over 10 bases. Germline values: CDR1 MNHEY, CDR2 SVGAGI. The length of the CDR3 is 15 residues. V lost 6 bases, J lost 6 bases, and 8 bases stayed unmatched. Here the CDR3 DNA reads TGTGCCAGCAGGTCTATGGGACAGGGGAGTCAGCCCCAGCATTTT. This translates into CASRSMGQGSQPQHF.

In this sample, this clone turned up many times. The chain has TRBV7-9 and TRBJ2-3, with D tentatively TRBD1 (6 bases). The CDR3 runs 17 residues. V was clipped by 5 bases and J by 2 bases, with 20 bases between them. Germline V CDR1 and CDR2: SEHNR, FQNEAQ (reference sequence). The CDR3 DNA follows: TGTGCCAGCAGCCAGGGGAAGGGGACCGGGTACACAGATACGCAGTATTTT. This sequence encodes CASSQGKGTGYTDTQYF. Based on the CDR3 plus reference TRBV7-9 and TRBJ2-3, the full variable domain is DTGVSQNPRHKITKRGQNVTFRCDPISEHNRLYWYRQTLGQGPEFLTYFQNEAQLEKSRLLSDRFSAERPKGSFSTLEIQRTEQGDSAMYLCASSQGKGTGYTDTQYFGPGTRLTVL.

The chain links TRBV2 to TRBJ2-1, with 13 bases fitting TRBD2. The CDR3 loop spans 16 amino acids. After removal of 6 bases from V and 7 bases from J, the junction contained 9 bases not matched to a gene. Germline V gene lookup returns CDR1 SNHLY and CDR2 FYNNEI. The CDR3 sequence is CASRKGLAGAGNEQFF. CDR3 sequence (DNA): TGTGCCAGCAGAAAAGGACTAGCGGGAGCTGGTAATGAGCAGTTCTTC.

This chain connects TRBV10-3 to TRBJ2-1; 12 bases map to TRBD2. This CDR3 is built from 15 residues. The germline V gene encodes CDR1 ENHRY and CDR2 SYGVKD. The trim removed 6 bases at V and 5 bases at J, leaving 5 bases unmatched. The CDR3 loop reads CAIRSLAGGNNEQFF. The CDR3 DNA reads TGTGCCATCAGATCACTAGCGGGAGGCAACAATGAGCAGTTCTTC.

The genes are TRBV7-2 and TRBJ2-1; 8 nucleotides line up with TRBD2. V trimming: 6 bases; J trimming: 6 bases; junction bases outside the gene matches: 7. The CDR3 consists of 14 residues. Germline V gene lookup returns CDR1 SGHTA and CDR2 FQGNSA. CDR3 region: CASSPRTSLNEQFF. The CDR3 DNA sequence: TGTGCCAGCAGTCCCCGGACTAGCCTCAATGAGCAGTTCTTC.

V and J are TRBV5-1 and TRBJ2-3; 9 bases are a match to TRBD2. Germline V gives CDR1 SGHRS, CDR2 YFSETQ. J was trimmed by 7 bases and V by 3 bases; bases with no gene match: 12. The CDR3 totals 16 residues. The CDR3 is CASSSGGSGRLNTQYF. The CDR3 DNA follows: TGCGCCAGCAGCTCCGGGGGTAGCGGGAGATTAAATACGCAGTATTTT.

This clone came up once. This chain links TRBV5-6 with TRBJ1-1; D not resolved. Trimming stripped 0 bases from V and 1 base from J, with 19 bases between. Germline CDR1 SGHDT, CDR2 YYEEEE. The CDR3 is 18 amino acids. CDR3 sequence (DNA): TGTGCCAGCAGCTTGGAAAGGACCCGAGGTGGGAGGAACACTGAAGCTTTCTTT. Its translation is CASSLERTRGGRNTEAFF.

The genes are TRBV27 and TRBJ1-6; 7 nucleotides agree with TRBD1. Germline V gives CDR1 MNHEY, CDR2 SMNVEV (reference sequence). This CDR3 comprises 15 residues. The trim removed 8 bases at V and 6 bases at J, leaving 10 bases unmatched. In DNA, the CDR3 is TGTGCCAGCGCTAGGACAGGCAGACTTAATTCACCCCTCCACTTT. This sequence encodes CASARTGRLNSPLHF.

CDR3 sequence (DNA): TGTGCCAGCTCACCAGAGGACTCCCGGCTTCGGGAGCAGTTCTTC. Protein product: CASSPEDSRLREQFF. This sequence joins TRBV18 and TRBJ2-1, with D possibly matching TRBD2 (5 bases). The germline V and J ends were trimmed by 2 bases and 10 bases, with 18 bases remaining between them. The germline CDR1 and CDR2 sequences are KGHSH and LQKENI. The CDR3 runs to 15 residues.

This clone has just a few counts. The chain has TRBV4-1 and TRBJ1-4; no reliable D call. Germline CDR1 reads MGHRA; CDR2 reads YSYEKL. V was clipped by 4 bases and J by 0 bases, with 12 bases between them. CDR3 length equals 16 residues. CDR3 amino acids: CASSLLLGATNEKLFF. In nucleotides, the CDR3 is TGCGCCAGCAGCCTCCTACTAGGTGCAACTAATGAAAAACTGTTTTTT.

The chain joins TRBV7-9 to TRBJ2-6, with no clear D. The CDR3 consists of 17 residues. Trimming took 6 bases from V and 1 from J, leaving 16 bases between them. CDR1 is SEHNR and CDR2 is FQNEAQ in the germline V gene (reference sequence). The CDR3: CASRKIQTSSGANVLTF. For the CDR3, the DNA is TGTGCCAGCAGAAAAATACAGACATCGTCTGGGGCCAACGTCCTGACTTTC.

The chain joins TRBV27 to TRBJ2-1; D is perhaps TRBD1 (7 bases). Germline V CDR1 and CDR2: MNHEY, SMNVEV (reference sequence). This CDR3 is 16 amino acids long. The CDR3, as DNA: TGTACCACCGGATGGACGGGAGAGGTCAGGGGGGATGAGCAGTTCTTC. Protein sequence: CTTGWTGEVRGDEQFF.

J is TRBJ2-2 and V is TRBV5-1; D not resolved. The length of the CDR3 is 14 residues. Trimming took 4 bases from V and 3 from J, leaving 10 bases between them. CDR1 SGHRS and CDR2 YFSETQ come from the germline V gene. CDR3 nucleotide sequence: TGCGCCAGCAGCCCTGAGGTTGACACCGGGGAGCTGTTTTTT. Its protein is CASSPEVDTGELFF. Together with reference TRBV5-1 and TRBJ2-2, the CDR3 gives the full variable domain: KAGVTQTPRYLIKTRGQQVTLSCSPISGHRSVSWYQQTPGQGLQFLFEYFSETQRNKGNFPGRFSGRQFSNSRSEMNVSTLELGDSALYLCASSPEVDTGELFFGEGSRLTVL.

The chain is built from TRBV29-1 and TRBJ2-5; TRBD2 might be the D (6 bases). V lost 6 bases and J 5 bases, leaving 10 bases between the germline ends. Per the germline V gene, CDR1 is SQVTM and CDR2 is ANQGSEA. This CDR3 is 11 amino acids long. CDR3 DNA sequence: TGCAGCGTCGGAGGGCGGGAGACCCAGTACTTC. This codes for CSVGGRETQYF.

This clone has only a few counts. V is TRBV10-3 and J is TRBJ2-2; 7 nucleotides match TRBD2. Germline-derived CDR1 and CDR2 are ENHRY and SYGVKD. The ends lost 8 bases at V and 1 base at J; junction bases unmatched: 10. The CDR3 is 16 residues long. For the CDR3, the DNA is TGTGCCATCTTCGACTCGGGACTAATGAACACCGGGGAGCTGTTTTTT. Protein: CAIFDSGLMNTGELFF.

The chain links TRBV27 to TRBJ1-2; 11 nucleotides align to TRBD1. The trim removed 4 bases at V and 3 bases at J, leaving 4 bases unmatched. Germline V lookup: CDR1 MNHEY, CDR2 SMNVEV (reference sequence). This CDR3 comprises 15 residues. For the CDR3, the DNA is TGTGCCAGCAGTTCTGGGACAGGGGGGGACTATGGCTACACCTTC. This codes for CASSSGTGGDYGYTF.

V usage is TRBV5-1 and J usage is TRBJ2-2, with D hard to call. The CDR3 has 14 amino acids. CDR1 is SGHRS and CDR2 is YFSETQ in the germline V gene. Trimming stripped 5 bases from V and 0 bases from J, with 8 bases between. The CDR3 loop reads CASSPTANTGELFF. Here the CDR3 DNA reads TGCGCCAGCAGTCCCACGGCGAACACCGGGGAGCTGTTTTTT. The full variable domain, rest sourced from reference TRBV5-1 and TRBJ2-2, is KAGVTQTPRYLIKTRGQQVTLSCSPISGHRSVSWYQQTPGQGLQFLFEYFSETQRNKGNFPGRFSGRQFSNSRSEMNVSTLELGDSALYLCASSPTANTGELFFGEGSRLTVL.

The chain couples TRBV27 to TRBJ1-1; D is unclear. The V end lost 2 bases, the J end lost 1 base, and 17 bases lay between the germline ends. The CDR3 length is 17 residues. The germline V gene has CDR1 MNHEY and CDR2 SMNVEV (reference sequence). The CDR3 here is CASSLRPSLTPNTEAFF. The CDR3 DNA is TGTGCCAGCAGTTTACGCCCCTCCTTGACACCGAACACTGAAGCTTTCTTT.

This sequence joins TRBV18 and TRBJ2-3, with 9 bases lining up with TRBD2. V trimming: 6 bases; J trimming: 3 bases; junction bases outside the gene matches: 4. Per the germline V gene, CDR1 is KGHSH and CDR2 is LQKENI. CDR3 length: 14 amino acids. In nucleotides, the CDR3 is TGTGCCAGCTCCCCGACTAGCGGAACAGATACGCAGTATTTT. Its protein product is CASSPTSGTDTQYF.

The chain recombines TRBV10-3 with TRBJ2-1; TRBD2 matches at 11 bases. Germline values: CDR1 ENHRY, CDR2 SYGVKD. The CDR3 spans 15 residues. V was pared by 7 bases and J by 5 bases, with 7 bases of the junction left unmatched. The CDR3 DNA reads as TGTGCCATCACCCAAGGGACTAGCGGAAACAATGAGCAGTTCTTC. This translates into CAITQGTSGNNEQFF.

The V and J genes are TRBV2 and TRBJ2-1; D might be TRBD2 (7 bases). Deletions cut 4 bases from V and 9 bases from J, with 13 bases between. The CDR3 contains 13 residues. The V gene's germline CDR1 is SNHLY and CDR2 FYNNEI. CDR3: CASSVLGGGEQFF. The DNA of the CDR3 is TGTGCCAGCAGTGTCCTAGGGGGGGGTGAGCAGTTCTTC.